This T cell receptor (beta chain) was captured by sequencing in a study of T cells after yellow fever vaccination. The study made its TCR cDNA through 5'RACE template switching. That step introduced a universal primer site along with UMIs. TCRdb reprocessed the 5' RACE reads with MiXCR, giving one entry per CDR3 protein. In the table there are around 310,000 distinct CDR3 sequences, 8.7% of which are singletons. From germline, CDR1 is SGHVS and CDR2 FNYEAQ. This CDR3 region has 15 residues. Trimming removed 3 bases from V and 5 bases from J; junction bases left unmatched: 8. This specimen consisted of PBMCs, obtained on the day of the first yellow fever vaccination. This TCR was sampled from a man aged 18 to 29 who received the YFV17D yellow fever vaccine. The chain employs TRBV7-6 and TRBJ2-5; 8 bases are shared with TRBD1. In nucleotides, the CDR3 is TGTGCCAGCAGCTTGCGGCAGGGGGCTAGGGAGACCCAGTACTTC. It specifies CASSLRQGARETQYF.